Listed here are 8 T cell receptor beta chains from one sample, sequenced in a study of control samples from healthy donors and cancer patients. This table comes from immunoSEQ multiplex PCR, and its TCRdb copy is limited to in-frame clones, with some not included. The data show 150,000 or so clones, approximately 92% seen once. The specimen sequenced was blood. These receptors were collected from a woman aged 60-75 years in good health.

The chain is built from TRBV3-1 (or the pseudogene TRBV3-2) and TRBJ2-1; 13 nucleotides match TRBD2. The V segment lost 6 bases and the J segment 9 bases; nucleotides outside the gene matches: 5. The germline gives CDR1 LGHDT, CDR2 YNNKEL (reference sequence). The CDR3 extends over 14 amino acids. CDR3 DNA sequence: TGTGCCAGCAGTCGACTAGCGGGGGGAGGTGAGCAGTTCTTC. Translation: CASSRLAGGGEQFF.

The V call is TRBV4-1, the J call TRBJ1-5; no reliable D call. Germline V gene data show CDR1 as MGHRA and CDR2 as YSYEKL. This CDR3 comprises 14 residues. Trimming pared 1 base from V and 6 bases from J, leaving 10 bases between. In DNA form, the CDR3 reads TGCGCCAGCAGCCAAGGGCAAGCGGGTCAGCCCCAGCATTTT. Translation gives CASSQGQAGQPQHF.

This chain connects TRBV7-6 to TRBJ2-3, with D unresolved. Germline loops: CDR1 SGHVS, CDR2 FNYEAQ. There are 16 residues in the CDR3. V lost 3 bases to trimming and J lost 3 bases, with 16 bases between them. CDR3 amino acids: CASSFSPSLGTDTQYF. The CDR3 nucleotides are TGTGCCAGCAGCTTTAGTCCATCCTTAGGGACAGATACGCAGTATTTT.

The chain employs TRBV27 and TRBJ2-5; D not resolved. The V end was cut by 7 bases, the J end by 1 base, with 13 bases between. In germline, CDR1 is MNHEY, CDR2 SMNVEV (reference sequence). The CDR3 covers 14 residues. CDR3 amino acids: CASNPRGPQETQYF. The CDR3 nucleotides are TGTGCCAGCAATCCACGTGGGCCCCAAGAGACCCAGTACTTC.

CDR3 DNA: TGTGCCAGCAGCTCGACCGAAGGGACTGAAGCTTTCTTT. This encodes CASSSTEGTEAFF. V and J are TRBV7-9 and TRBJ1-1, with D unresolved. V was pared by 4 bases and J by 5 bases, with 11 bases between. The CDR3 is made up of 13 amino acids. Germline lookup yields CDR1 SEHNR and CDR2 FQNEAQ (reference sequence).

The chain combines TRBV5-4 with TRBJ1-6; D is uncertain. CDR1 is SGHNT, CDR2 YYREEE, per germline (reference sequence). The V gene lost 0 bases and the J gene lost 0 bases, with 7 bases spanning the gap. The CDR3 loop spans 16 amino acids. CDR3 amino acids: CASSLDPSSYNSPLHF. The CDR3, as DNA: TGTGCCAGCAGCTTGGACCCGAGCTCCTATAATTCACCCCTCCACTTT.

The chain is built from TRBV2 and TRBJ1-1; D gene ambiguous. CDR3 length: 15 amino acids. V was clipped by 3 bases and J by 1 base, with 12 bases between them. Per germline, CDR1 SNHLY and CDR2 FYNNEI. For the CDR3, the DNA is TGTGCCAGCAGTGAGCTAGGGATGGGGAACACTGAAGCTTTCTTT. Translation gives CASSELGMGNTEAFF.

The genes are TRBV5-1 and TRBJ1-3, with 7 bases aligning to TRBD1. The CDR3 spans 15 residues. CDR1 is SGHRS, CDR2 YFSETQ, per germline. V gave up 7 bases and J gave up 0 bases; unmatched junction bases: 7. CDR3: CASASGTDSGNTIYF. CDR3 sequence (DNA): TGCGCCAGCGCCTCCGGGACAGACTCTGGAAACACCATATATTTT.